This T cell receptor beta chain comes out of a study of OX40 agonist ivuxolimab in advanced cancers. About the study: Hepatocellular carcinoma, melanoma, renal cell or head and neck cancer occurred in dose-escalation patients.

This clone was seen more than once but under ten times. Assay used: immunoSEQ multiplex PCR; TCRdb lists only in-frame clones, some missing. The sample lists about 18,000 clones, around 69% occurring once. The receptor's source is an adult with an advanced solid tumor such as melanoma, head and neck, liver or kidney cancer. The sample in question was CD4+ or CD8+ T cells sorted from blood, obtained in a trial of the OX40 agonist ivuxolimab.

CDR3 bases: TGTGCCAGCAGCGTAGAGGGACGCCTCAATCAGCCCCAGCATTTT. It translates to CASSVEGRLNQPQHF. This chain links TRBV9 with TRBJ1-5; possible D gene TRBD1, 5 bases. Germline V lookup: CDR1 SGDLS, CDR2 YYNGEE. Trimming removed 0 bases from V and 3 bases from J, with 10 bases in between. CDR3 length: 15 amino acids.